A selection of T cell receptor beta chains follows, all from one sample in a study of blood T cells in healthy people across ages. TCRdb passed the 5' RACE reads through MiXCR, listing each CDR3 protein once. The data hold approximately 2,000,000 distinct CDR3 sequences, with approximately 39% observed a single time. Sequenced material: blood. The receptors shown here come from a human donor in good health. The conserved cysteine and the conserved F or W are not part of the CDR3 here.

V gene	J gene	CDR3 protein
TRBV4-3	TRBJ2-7	AGSARTGMWYEQY
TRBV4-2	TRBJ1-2	ASSQDFLGTGGPYGYT
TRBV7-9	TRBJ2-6	ASSPRRQGVRLSGANVLT
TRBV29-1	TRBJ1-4	SVALGEKLF
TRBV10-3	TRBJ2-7	AVSLAGRGVNSYEQY
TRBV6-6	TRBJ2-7	ASSSSDPYEQY
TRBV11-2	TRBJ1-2	ASSLSEGDFYGYT
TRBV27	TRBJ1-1	ASKAGQGANTEAF
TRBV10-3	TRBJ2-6	AISFVRGKSGANVLT
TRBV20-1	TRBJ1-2	SARRASDNYGYT
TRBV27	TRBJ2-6	AGSGGSGANILT
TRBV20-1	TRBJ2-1	SATKAVYNEQF
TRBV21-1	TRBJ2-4	ASSKVKVSQY
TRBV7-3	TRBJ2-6	ASSPKGEPSGANVLT
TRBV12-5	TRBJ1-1	ASGLDTYTEAF
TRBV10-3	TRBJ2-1	AISESGSSYNEQF
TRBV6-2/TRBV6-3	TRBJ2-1	ASSYQPGGISYEQF
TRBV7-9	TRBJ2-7	ASSLGGSKTYEQY
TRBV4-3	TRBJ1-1	ASSSAQTNTEAF
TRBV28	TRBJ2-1	ASRGGWYNEQF
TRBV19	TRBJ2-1	ASTPGLNSYNEQF
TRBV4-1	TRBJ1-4	ASSLFAGRGKVETNEKLF
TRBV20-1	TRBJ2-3	SASGGRSTDTQY
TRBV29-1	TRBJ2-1	SVVPNEGVDEQF
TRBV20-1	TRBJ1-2	SASWGGDYGYT
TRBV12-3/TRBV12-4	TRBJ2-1	ASSLASGMWEQF
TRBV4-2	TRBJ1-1	ASSQTSGANTEAF
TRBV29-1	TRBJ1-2	SVENPWIGEETANYGYT
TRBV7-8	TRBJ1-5	ASSLTQAGQPQH
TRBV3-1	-	ASSQDSTSGGETQY
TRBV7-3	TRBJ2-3	ASSPYGGGYTDTQY
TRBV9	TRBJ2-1	ASSVERGGMVFLNEQF
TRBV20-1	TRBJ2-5	SVYSPDTQETQY
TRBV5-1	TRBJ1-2	ASSFALSQGDYGYT
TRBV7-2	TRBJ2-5	AGSLFPGVGETQY
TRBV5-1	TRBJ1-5	ASSLAGVGSNQPQH
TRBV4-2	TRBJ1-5	AGSLTSNQPQH
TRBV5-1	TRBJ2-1	ASSSHGSLEQF
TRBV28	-	AAPLGQAFDEQY
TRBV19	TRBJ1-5	ASSPLGRGNQPQH
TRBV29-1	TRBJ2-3	SVARDTQY
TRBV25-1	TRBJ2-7	ASSRGTLLTYEQY
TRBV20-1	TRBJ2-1	SAAGFYDMGSEQF
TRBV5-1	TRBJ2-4	ASSLSLGGQAKNIQY
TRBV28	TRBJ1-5	ASDPHDSNQPQH